One and the same sample provided the 10 T cell receptor beta chains below, sequenced in a study of blood T cell repertoires in COVID-19. TCRdb keeps only in-frame clones here, not all; method: immunoSEQ multiplex PCR. The top ten hold less than 7.5% of the sample, which has over 200,000 clones, approximately 88% seen once. The sequenced material came from peripheral blood. These receptors all stem from a man between 60 and 70 years old who had recovered from COVID-19.

V is TRBV5-1 and J is TRBJ2-7, with TRBD1 matching over 7 bases. V lost 0 bases to trimming and J lost 5 bases; unmatched junction nucleotides: 5. The CDR3 totals 14 residues. Germline CDR1 SGHRS, CDR2 YFSETQ. The DNA of the CDR3 is TGCGCCAGCAGCTTGGTCGTGACAGGGAACGAGCAGTACTTC. This sequence encodes CASSLVVTGNEQYF.

This sequence joins TRBV7-9 and TRBJ1-1, with 8 bases identical to TRBD1. The V gene's germline CDR1 is SEHNR and CDR2 FQNEAQ (reference sequence). With V trimmed by 4 bases and J by 5 bases, 3 bases remained unmatched. This CDR3 contains 13 residues. The chain's CDR3 is CASSSQGATEAFF. The CDR3 DNA is TGTGCCAGCAGCTCCCAGGGGGCGACTGAAGCTTTCTTT.

V and J are TRBV20-1 and TRBJ2-3; 11 nucleotides agree with TRBD2. In germline, CDR1 is DFQATT, CDR2 SNEGSKA (reference sequence). CDR3 size: 14 residues. J gave up 6 bases and V 3 bases, and 5 bases lay outside the gene matches. CDR3 sequence reads: CSASSGRVLDTQYF. DNA of the CDR3: TGCAGTGCTAGTAGCGGGAGGGTTCTCGATACGCAGTATTTT.

The genes are TRBV6-5 and TRBJ2-4; tentative D call: TRBD2 (5 bases). Germline loops: CDR1 MNHEY, CDR2 SVGAGI. Trimming took 8 bases from V and 7 from J, leaving 18 bases between them. This CDR3 spans 14 amino acids. The CDR3 region is CASVEHSRGNIQYF. DNA for the CDR3: TGTGCCAGCGTAGAACACTCACGAGGGAACATTCAGTACTTC.

The rearrangement links TRBV5-5 to TRBJ1-6; D is perhaps TRBD1 (5 bases). This CDR3 contains 13 residues. The V end lost 4 bases, the J end lost 8 bases, and 10 bases lay between the germline ends. Germline assignment: CDR1 SGHKS and CDR2 YYEKEE (reference sequence). CDR3 in DNA: TGTGCCAGCAGCCTCCGGGGGGATTCACCCCTCCACTTT. Its translation is CASSLRGDSPLHF.

The V and J genes are TRBV9 and TRBJ2-7; 9 bases agree with TRBD1. Germline lookup yields CDR1 SGDLS and CDR2 YYNGEE. Trimming took 0 bases from V and 5 from J; bases not matched to a gene: 9. There are 16 residues in the CDR3. This chain's CDR3 is CASSVGGAGTGNEQYF. The CDR3 DNA sequence: TGTGCCAGCAGCGTAGGTGGGGCCGGGACAGGGAACGAGCAGTACTTC.

The chain uses TRBV21-1 and TRBJ2-5; the DNA was not compared with TRBD2, the D call given in the table. TRBV21-1 is a documented pseudogene. The CDR3 is 13 amino acids. CDR3 nucleotide sequence: TGTGCCACCCGATTGCGGGGTCAAGAGACCCAGTACTTC. Translation gives CATRLRGQETQYF.

The chain has TRBV2 and TRBJ1-4; TRBD1 agrees at 11 bases. Trimming took 5 bases from V and 8 from J; bases not matched to a gene: 10. Germline CDR1 and CDR2: SNHLY and FYNNEI. The CDR3 extends over 16 amino acids. The CDR3 DNA follows: TGTGCCAGCAGTCCGGGACAGGGGGTCGGGGGAGAAAAACTGTTTTTT. It translates to CASSPGQGVGGEKLFF.

The rearrangement uses TRBV4-2 and TRBJ1-2; D may be TRBD1 (5 bases). Germline V lookup: CDR1 LGHNA, CDR2 YNFKEQ. The CDR3 has 18 residues. V lost 7 bases and J lost 4, with 28 bases in between. The CDR3, as DNA: TGTGCCAGCAAGGGGATTCAAAGGGGCGTACTACTACTCTATGGCTACACCTTC. Its translation is CASKGIQRGVLLLYGYTF.

V usage is TRBV7-2 and J usage is TRBJ2-5; D may be TRBD2 (6 bases). Germline V CDR1 and CDR2: SGHTA, FQGNSA. V lost 3 bases and J 7 bases, leaving 9 bases between the germline ends. The length of the CDR3 is 12 residues. The CDR3 loop reads CASSLAGWTQYF. CDR3 sequence (DNA): TGTGCCAGCAGCTTGGCGGGGTGGACCCAGTACTTC.